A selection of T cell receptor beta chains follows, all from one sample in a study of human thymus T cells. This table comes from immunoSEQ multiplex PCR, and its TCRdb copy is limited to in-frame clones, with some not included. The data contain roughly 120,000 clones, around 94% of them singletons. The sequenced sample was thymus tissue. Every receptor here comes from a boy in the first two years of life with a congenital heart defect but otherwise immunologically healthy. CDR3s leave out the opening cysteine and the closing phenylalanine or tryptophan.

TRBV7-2	ASSLIDVQGPGYT
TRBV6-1	ASSEAFNERGVRDNEQF
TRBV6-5	ASSPNGRGEIEAF
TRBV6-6	ATWNTGELF
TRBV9	ASSLTDTQY
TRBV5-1	ASSFSSGYTDTQY
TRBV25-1	ASSEGWGSPLH
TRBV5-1	ASSTGYYGYT
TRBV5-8	ASRYADAKNIQY
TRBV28	ASTRGTGELF
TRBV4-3	ASSRPAGPYSGNTIY
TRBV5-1	ASSLVGDRAFNTEAF
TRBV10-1	ASSGSGPSRHEQY
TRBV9	ASSPTDRSDEQF
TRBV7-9	ASSLEGTDTQY
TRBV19	ASSIDLGGKGNGENTGELF
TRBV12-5	ASGSPHDLNTEAF
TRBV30	AWRTSVSSEQY
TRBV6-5	ASRRQGRTEAF
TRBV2	ASSDPLRSWHEQY
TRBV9	ASSVLGEPFNYGYT
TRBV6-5	ASTRDYLSYNEQF
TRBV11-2	ASTPGASGGASDTQY
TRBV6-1	ASSVLAGGGEQY
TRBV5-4	ASSTGGYEQY
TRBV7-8	ASSLRVNGSTDTQY
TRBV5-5	ASSSPMVDNEQF
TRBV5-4	ASSDAGTSDY
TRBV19	ASSRSGTPFATNEKLF